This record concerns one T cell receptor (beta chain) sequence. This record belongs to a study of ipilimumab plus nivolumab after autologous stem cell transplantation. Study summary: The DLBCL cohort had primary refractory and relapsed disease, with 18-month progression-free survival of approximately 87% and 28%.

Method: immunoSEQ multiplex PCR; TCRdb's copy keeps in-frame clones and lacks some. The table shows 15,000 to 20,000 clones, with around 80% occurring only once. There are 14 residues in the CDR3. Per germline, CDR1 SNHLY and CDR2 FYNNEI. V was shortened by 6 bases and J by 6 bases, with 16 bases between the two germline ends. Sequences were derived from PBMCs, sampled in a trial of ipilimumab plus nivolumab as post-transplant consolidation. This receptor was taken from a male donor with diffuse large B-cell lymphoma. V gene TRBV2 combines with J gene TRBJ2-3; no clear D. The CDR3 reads CASSASTHVDTQYF. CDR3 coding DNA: TGTGCCAGCAGCGCTTCCACTCACGTGGATACGCAGTATTTT.